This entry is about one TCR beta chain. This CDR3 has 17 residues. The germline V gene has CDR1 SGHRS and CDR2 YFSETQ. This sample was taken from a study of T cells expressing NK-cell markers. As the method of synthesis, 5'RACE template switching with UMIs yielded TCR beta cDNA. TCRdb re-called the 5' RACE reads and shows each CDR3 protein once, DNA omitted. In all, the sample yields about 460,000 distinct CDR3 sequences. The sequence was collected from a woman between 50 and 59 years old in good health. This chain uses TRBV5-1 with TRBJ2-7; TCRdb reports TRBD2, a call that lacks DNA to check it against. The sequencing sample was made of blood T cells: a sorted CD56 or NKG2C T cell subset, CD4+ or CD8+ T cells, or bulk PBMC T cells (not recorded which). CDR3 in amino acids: CASTPHPRKGSSYEQYF.